A selection of T cell receptor beta chains follows, all from one sample in a study of early T cells in non-severe SARS-CoV-2 infection. From the 5' RACE reads, TCRdb called clonotypes with MiXCR, one entry per CDR3 protein. This table has more than 35,000 distinct CDR3 sequences, roughly 5.3% appearing once. The sequenced sample consisted of whole blood. These receptors all come from an adult who was a healthcare worker with PCR-confirmed SARS-CoV-2 infection or an uninfected control (not recorded which). Each CDR3 is given with its conserved first and last residue.

v_call	j_call	cdr3_aa
TRBV28	TRBJ1-6	CASGRPGRNNFRDSPLHF
TRBV4-1	TRBJ2-6	CASSQESDGANVLTF
TRBV2	TRBJ2-7	CASSGDRVYSEQYF
TRBV6-2/TRBV6-3	TRBJ2-4	CASSPRDSGRGTAKNIQYF
TRBV29-1	TRBJ2-1	CSVGGGPIVVNEQFF
TRBV7-9	TRBJ2-3	CASTQRGSSTDTQYF
TRBV11-1	TRBJ2-7	CASSVIAGFGYEQYF
TRBV7-6	TRBJ2-1	CASSLVGSSYNEQFF
TRBV11-3	TRBJ2-6	CASSSQGTSSGANVLTF
TRBV19	TRBJ2-7	CASSIPGNYEQYF
TRBV24-1	TRBJ1-1	CATRAGGDSMNTEAFF
TRBV7-3	TRBJ2-1	CASSLTGNAYNEQFF
TRBV7-6	TRBJ2-3	CASSLVTSGSPDTQYF
TRBV20-1	TRBJ2-7	CSAKSGSGLWEQYF
TRBV20-1	TRBJ2-3	CSAPPSEGDTQYF
TRBV7-9	TRBJ2-4	CASSLQGAVEIAKNIQYF
TRBV4-3	TRBJ1-1	CASSQDRETGLNTEAFF
TRBV29-1	TRBJ2-4	CSVVETINIQYF
TRBV5-4	TRBJ2-3	CASSPREGHTDTQYF
TRBV7-9	TRBJ2-3	CASSRTGAVTDTQYF
TRBV19	TRBJ1-5	CASSNQGDNQPQHF
TRBV12-3/TRBV12-4	TRBJ2-5	CASSSRGIGETQYF
TRBV20-1	TRBJ2-7	CSALMTYYSYEQYF
TRBV12-3/TRBV12-4	TRBJ2-3	CASSLRPRGKSTDTQYF
TRBV5-1	TRBJ2-1	CASSFGQDNEQFF
TRBV19	TRBJ2-1	CASSPPWGGVYNEQFF
TRBV18	TRBJ2-1	CASSPLSPGPRNEQFF
TRBV20-1	TRBJ1-2	CSAKTPTGNYGYTF
TRBV30	TRBJ2-1	CASADGNEQFF
TRBV30	TRBJ1-1	CAGGGLWGTEAFF
TRBV6-1	TRBJ1-2	CASSPSHRDYTF
TRBV20-1	TRBJ1-4	CSARDLIATNEKLFF
TRBV10-3	TRBJ2-5	CAISASEPSKETQYF
TRBV6-6	TRBJ1-2	CASSRDSTEVNRGYTF
TRBV7-2	TRBJ2-7	CASSFSAYEQYF
TRBV28	TRBJ2-7	CASSEVFYEQYF
TRBV7-9	TRBJ2-7	CASSPLAPSSYEQYF
TRBV20-1	TRBJ2-7	CSARDIGKTYEQYF
TRBV12-3/TRBV12-4	TRBJ2-2	CATLPTGNTGELFF
TRBV4-1	TRBJ2-1	CASSGGTRVEQFF
TRBV12-3/TRBV12-4	TRBJ2-3	CASSSLAASTDTQYF
TRBV5-6	TRBJ2-2	CASSLSEDYTGELFF
TRBV5-1	TRBJ1-1	CASSSRDSTNTEAFF
TRBV20-1	TRBJ2-3	CSAYSGRATDTQYF
TRBV15	TRBJ2-1	CATSRDRRQANEQFF
TRBV18	TRBJ2-1	CASSPLAGGSNEQFF
TRBV30	TRBJ2-7	CACPGQGYEQYF
TRBV7-3	TRBJ2-2	CASSLYRGSGELFF
TRBV6-2/TRBV6-3	TRBJ2-1	CASSPPILQGNEQFF
TRBV20-1	TRBJ1-2	CSARNLGRNNYGYTF
TRBV7-6	TRBJ2-1	CASSPLNLNEQFF
TRBV6-6	TRBJ1-1	CASSGGQGRHLNTEAFF
TRBV24-1	TRBJ2-5	CAPGETQYF
TRBV30	TRBJ1-5	CAWTRAASNQPQHF
TRBV12-3/TRBV12-4	TRBJ2-1	CASRPETGLGNSYNEQFF